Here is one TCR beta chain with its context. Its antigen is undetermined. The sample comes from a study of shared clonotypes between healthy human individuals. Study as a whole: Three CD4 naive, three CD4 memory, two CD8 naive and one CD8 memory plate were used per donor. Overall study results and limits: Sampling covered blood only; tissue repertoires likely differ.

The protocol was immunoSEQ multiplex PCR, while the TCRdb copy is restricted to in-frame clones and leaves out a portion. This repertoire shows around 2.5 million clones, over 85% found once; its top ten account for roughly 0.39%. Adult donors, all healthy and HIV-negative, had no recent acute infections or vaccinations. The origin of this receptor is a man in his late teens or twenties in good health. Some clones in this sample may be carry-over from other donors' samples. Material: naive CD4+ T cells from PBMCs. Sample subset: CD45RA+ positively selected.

CDR3 bases: TGTGCCAGCAGCGGAGGGTGGGGCAATCAGCCCCAGCATTTT. This codes for CASSGGWGNQPQHF. This sequence joins TRBV9 and TRBJ1-5; no reliable D call. The CDR3 consists of 14 residues. CDR1 SGDLS and CDR2 YYNGEE come from the germline V gene. The germline V and J ends were trimmed by 3 bases and 2 bases, with 9 bases remaining between them.